A single sample gave rise to the 28 T cell receptor beta chains below, sequenced in a study of blood T cell repertoires in COVID-19. The protocol was immunoSEQ multiplex PCR, while the TCRdb copy is restricted to in-frame clones and leaves out a portion. The sample holds 250,000 to 400,000 clones, approximately 87% seen once. Sequenced: peripheral blood. Receptor source: a woman aged 25 to 39 with COVID-19, enrolled during active disease.

The chain carries TRBV12-5 and TRBJ2-7; possible D gene TRBD2, 5 bases. V was clipped by 6 bases and J by 3 bases, with 15 bases between them. The CDR3 is 14 amino acids. Germline CDR1 reads LGHNT; CDR2 reads FRNRAP. In nucleotides, the CDR3 is TGTGCTAGTGGCCGCTACCTGGAGGACTACGAGCAGTACTTC. Its translation is CASGRYLEDYEQYF.

The chain employs TRBV19 and TRBJ1-5; 7 bases are a match to TRBD1. There are 15 residues in the CDR3. Germline lookup yields CDR1 LNHDA and CDR2 SQIVND (reference sequence). V shed 3 bases and J 6 bases; nucleotides not matched to a gene: 8. The CDR3 loop is CASSISAGGVQPQHF. The CDR3 DNA is TGTGCCAGTAGTATCTCCGCAGGGGGTGTTCAGCCCCAGCATTTT.

The chain recombines TRBV3-1 (or the pseudogene TRBV3-2) with TRBJ1-1, with 8 positions matching TRBD1. CDR3 length equals 19 residues. V was clipped by 4 bases and J by 0 bases; unmatched bases: 16. The germline V gene has CDR1 LGHDT and CDR2 YNNKEL (reference sequence). The CDR3 region is CASSRYLGDRNIMNTEAFF. In DNA, the CDR3 is TGTGCCAGCAGCCGGTACTTGGGGGACAGGAATATCATGAACACTGAAGCTTTCTTT.

This chain uses TRBV6-2 or TRBV6-3 with TRBJ2-5, with D maybe TRBD1 (5 bases). CDR1 is MNHEY, CDR2 SVGEGT, per germline. The CDR3 runs to 13 residues. Deletions cut 2 bases from V and 4 bases from J, with 8 bases between. The chain's CDR3 is CASSYLGPETQYF. CDR3 DNA: TGTGCCAGCAGTTACCTGGGGCCAGAGACCCAGTACTTC.

The chain carries TRBV3-1 (or the pseudogene TRBV3-2) and TRBJ2-1; TRBD2 matches at 7 bases. The V gene's germline CDR1 is LGHDT and CDR2 YNNKEL (reference sequence). This CDR3 is built from 15 residues. V shed 0 bases, J shed 9 bases, and the junction held 8 bases outside the gene matches. CDR3 residues: CASSQEASGSSEQFF. CDR3 DNA: TGTGCCAGCAGCCAAGAGGCTAGCGGAAGCAGTGAGCAGTTCTTC.

This clone appeared a few times. The V call is TRBV7-9, the J call TRBJ2-5; the D gene is possibly TRBD2 (7 bases). From germline, CDR1 is SEHNR and CDR2 FQNEAQ (reference sequence). Trimming shortened V by 8 bases and J by 2 bases, and 21 bases separated the two germline ends. The CDR3 runs 16 residues. For the CDR3, the DNA is TGTGCCAGCGGGCCGAACTTAGGGGGGGCACAAGAGACCCAGTACTTC. It encodes CASGPNLGGAQETQYF. The variable domain in full, completed from reference TRBV7-9 and TRBJ2-5, reads DTGVSQNPRHKITKRGQNVTFRCDPISEHNRLYWYRQTLGQGPEFLTYFQNEAQLEKSRLLSDRFSAERPKGSFSTLEIQRTEQGDSAMYLCASGPNLGGAQETQYFGPGTRLLVL.

CDR3 region: CASKSVISTDTQYF. The CDR3 bases are TGTGCCAGTAAAAGCGTAATTAGCACAGATACGCAGTATTTT. The chain is built from TRBV19 and TRBJ2-3; no reliable D call. The CDR3 has 14 amino acids. V was pared by 7 bases and J by 0 bases, with 11 bases between. Germline V gene sequence: CDR1 LNHDA, CDR2 SQIVND (reference sequence).

V gene TRBV10-3 combines with J gene TRBJ2-7; TRBD2 matches at 13 bases. The V segment lost 2 bases and the J segment 9 bases; nucleotides outside the gene matches: 7. The germline CDR1 and CDR2 sequences are ENHRY and SYGVKD. The CDR3 spans 15 residues. CDR3 nucleotide sequence: TGTGCCATCAGTGAGCGGACTAGCGGGAGAGGGGTGCAGTACTTC. Translated: CAISERTSGRGVQYF.

The chain uses TRBV25-1 and TRBJ2-1, with a possible D match to TRBD1 (6 bases). The CDR3 runs to 15 residues. Germline assignment: CDR1 MGHDK and CDR2 SYGVNS. The ends were cut back, 2 bases at V and 0 bases at J, with 8 bases in the middle. The CDR3 DNA sequence: TGTGCCAGCAGTGAAGGGGGCGGCTCCTACAATGAGCAGTTCTTC. Its translation is CASSEGGGSYNEQFF.

The rearrangement uses TRBV5-1 and TRBJ2-2; 12 bases map to TRBD2. The CDR3 covers 17 residues. The J segment lost 3 bases and the V segment lost 0 bases, leaving 3 bases of the junction unmatched. CDR1 is SGHRS and CDR2 is YFSETQ in the germline V gene. In DNA form, the CDR3 reads TGCGCCAGCAGCTTGGTGTCTAGCGGGAGGGACACCGGGGAGCTGTTTTTT. It translates to CASSLVSSGRDTGELFF.

V is TRBV15 and J is TRBJ2-7; 10 bases are shared with TRBD1. CDR3 length: 14 amino acids. Germline V gives CDR1 LNHNV, CDR2 YYDKDF (reference sequence). V lost 6 bases, J lost 5 bases, and 7 bases stayed unmatched. As DNA, the CDR3 is TGTGCCACCAGGAGGGGACAGGGGAGTGACGAGCAGTACTTC. It encodes CATRRGQGSDEQYF. The complete variable domain, with remaining parts taken from reference TRBV15 and TRBJ2-7, reads DAMVIQNPRYQVTQFGKPVTLSCSQTLNHNVMYWYQQKSSQAPKLLFHYYDKDFNNEADTPDNFQSRRPNTSFCFLDIRSPGLGDTAMYLCATRRGQGSDEQYFGPGTRLTVT.

This chain connects TRBV10-3 to TRBJ1-2; TRBD1 matches at 7 bases. The CDR3 consists of 16 residues. Trimming removed 0 bases from V and 5 bases from J; junction bases left unmatched: 9. The germline CDR1 and CDR2 sequences are ENHRY and SYGVKD. The CDR3 coding sequence is TGTGCCATCAGTGAGTCGGGGACAGACCCCTTATATGGCTACACCTTC. Translating gives CAISESGTDPLYGYTF.

The rearrangement joins TRBV19 to TRBJ2-7, with 10 bases fitting TRBD1. Germline V lookup: CDR1 LNHDA, CDR2 SQIVND (reference sequence). V gave up 4 bases and J gave up 6 bases; unmatched junction bases: 6. The CDR3 has 14 residues. DNA for the CDR3: TGTGCCAGTAGTACCGGGACAGGGGTCGGCGAGCAGTACTTC. This sequence encodes CASSTGTGVGEQYF.

The rearrangement joins TRBV27 to TRBJ1-5, with TRBD1 matching over 8 bases. Germline CDR1 and CDR2: MNHEY and SMNVEV (reference sequence). This CDR3 contains 16 residues. With V trimmed by 3 bases and J by 4 bases, 8 bases remained unmatched. The CDR3 sequence: CASSLGWGQVNQPQHF. CDR3 in DNA: TGTGCCAGCAGTTTGGGTTGGGGACAGGTTAATCAGCCCCAGCATTTT.

J is TRBJ2-5 and V is TRBV19; tentatively, D is TRBD2 (5 bases). The germline CDR1 and CDR2 sequences are LNHDA and SQIVND (reference sequence). The CDR3 sequence is 11 residues long. Trimming removed 7 bases at V and 5 bases at J, with 8 bases between. The CDR3 region is CASKTGETQYF. The CDR3 DNA reads TGTGCCAGTAAGACGGGGGAGACCCAGTACTTC.

This sequence joins TRBV6-1 and TRBJ1-2; D unclear. V gave up 0 bases and J gave up 3 bases, with 8 bases separating them. The CDR3 totals 14 residues. Per the germline V gene, CDR1 is MNHNS and CDR2 is SASEGT. DNA of the CDR3: TGTGCCAGCAGTGAAGCGACCGGGGACTATGGCTACACCTTC. Residues: CASSEATGDYGYTF.

The J gene is TRBJ2-5, the V gene TRBV4-1; 11 positions match TRBD2. The trim removed 2 bases at V and 5 bases at J, leaving 4 bases unmatched. The germline CDR1 and CDR2 sequences are MGHRA and YSYEKL. The CDR3 is 15 residues long. The CDR3 sequence is CASSQLAGGGETQYF. CDR3 in DNA: TGCGCCAGCAGCCAACTAGCGGGAGGAGGTGAGACCCAGTACTTC.

The CDR3 DNA sequence: TGTGCCAGCAGCTTAGTCACAGGGGCGAATAGTGGAAACACCATATATTTT. This codes for CASSLVTGANSGNTIYF. This chain links TRBV7-2 with TRBJ1-3; 7 bases agree with TRBD1. Per germline, CDR1 SGHTA and CDR2 FQGNSA. The CDR3 spans 17 residues. Trimming at V came to 1 base and at J to 3 bases, leaving 9 bases not matched to a gene.

This chain connects TRBV28 to TRBJ1-5; D is perhaps TRBD1 (5 bases). Trimming removed 5 bases at V and 2 bases at J, with 10 bases between. CDR3 size: 14 residues. Germline V gene lookup returns CDR1 MDHEN and CDR2 SYDVKM. CDR3 sequence: CASSRGKGNQPQHF. The CDR3 DNA reads TGTGCCAGCAGTAGGGGCAAGGGCAATCAGCCCCAGCATTTT.

This sequence joins TRBV30 and TRBJ1-5, with a tentative D call TRBD1 (6 bases). The CDR3 extends over 13 amino acids. Germline CDR1 and CDR2: GTSNPN and SVGIG (reference sequence). Trimming pared 2 bases from V and 4 bases from J, leaving 9 bases between. The CDR3 reads CAWSLGQNQPQHF. The CDR3 bases are TGTGCCTGGAGTCTAGGACAGAATCAGCCCCAGCATTTT.

CDR3 protein: CASRAGTATGNSPLHF. DNA for the CDR3: TGTGCCAGCAGAGCCGGGACAGCAACGGGTAATTCACCCCTCCACTTT. The chain is built from TRBV2 and TRBJ1-6, with 7 bases fitting TRBD1. Trimming at V came to 6 bases and at J to 6 bases, leaving 11 bases not matched to a gene. The length of the CDR3 is 16 residues. Germline lookup yields CDR1 SNHLY and CDR2 FYNNEI. Based on the CDR3 plus reference TRBV2 and TRBJ1-6, the full variable domain is EPEVTQTPSHQVTQMGQEVILRCVPISNHLYFYWYRQILGQKVEFLVSFYNNEISEKSEIFDDQFSVERPDGSNFTLKIRSTKLEDSAMYFCASRAGTATGNSPLHFGNGTRLTVT.

The chain employs TRBV7-8 and TRBJ1-2, with a tentative D call TRBD1 (6 bases). Germline CDR1 and CDR2: SGHVS and FQNEAQ. The length of the CDR3 is 14 residues. V dropped 5 bases and J dropped 5 bases, with 15 bases sitting between them. Written as DNA, the CDR3 is TGTGCCAGCAGCGGGGACGGACAGCTGTATGGCTACACCTTC. Translated, it gives CASSGDGQLYGYTF.

J is TRBJ2-3 and V is TRBV28, with 12 positions matching TRBD1. Trimming at V came to 5 bases and at J to 2 bases, leaving 5 bases not matched to a gene. Germline assignment: CDR1 MDHEN and CDR2 SYDVKM. The CDR3 sequence is 16 residues long. The CDR3 loop is CASSPGQGADTDTQYF. The CDR3 DNA reads TGTGCCAGCAGTCCGGGACAGGGGGCGGACACAGATACGCAGTATTTT. Variable domain in full (rest from reference TRBV28 and TRBJ2-3): DVKVTQSSRYLVKRTGEKVFLECVQDMDHENMFWYRQDPGLGLRLIYFSYDVKMKEKGDIPEGYSVSREKKERFSLILESASTNQTSMYLCASSPGQGADTDTQYFGPGTRLTVL.

This chain links TRBV6-6 with TRBJ1-1; D uncertain. The CDR3 runs 14 residues. The germline CDR1 and CDR2 sequences are MNHNY and SVGAGI (reference sequence). V lost 2 bases to trimming and J lost 1 base, with 8 bases between them. The CDR3 region is CASSYGDQNTEAFF. The CDR3 region has the DNA TGTGCCAGCAGTTACGGAGACCAGAACACTGAAGCTTTCTTT.

This chain connects TRBV2 to TRBJ1-4; a possible D gene is TRBD1 (6 bases). The CDR3 is made up of 12 amino acids. The V gene's germline CDR1 is SNHLY and CDR2 FYNNEI. V dropped 3 bases and J dropped 7 bases, with 6 bases sitting between them. This CDR3 is CASSDRGEKLFF. The CDR3 nucleotides are TGTGCCAGCAGTGACAGGGGTGAAAAACTGTTTTTT.

This chain links TRBV2 with TRBJ1-5; TRBD1 might be the D (6 bases). This CDR3 spans 14 amino acids. The V and J ends lost 4 bases and 1 base respectively, with 8 bases between them. CDR1 and CDR2 from the germline V gene are SNHLY and FYNNEI. This CDR3 reads CASSVQGSNQPQHF. In DNA, the CDR3 is TGTGCCAGCAGTGTGCAGGGGAGCAATCAGCCCCAGCATTTT.

The chain joins TRBV9 to TRBJ2-3; the D gene is possibly TRBD2 (5 bases). V shed 3 bases and J shed 6 bases, with 11 bases lying between them. Germline V gene data show CDR1 as SGDLS and CDR2 as YYNGEE. This CDR3 has 13 residues. The CDR3 DNA sequence: TGTGCCAGCAGCGCAGAGGGTTGGGATACGCAGTATTTT. This encodes CASSAEGWDTQYF.

J is TRBJ1-5 and V is TRBV19; 9 positions match TRBD1. The J segment lost 5 bases and the V segment lost 7 bases, leaving 6 bases of the junction unmatched. The CDR3 extends over 14 amino acids. Germline V gene data show CDR1 as LNHDA and CDR2 as SQIVND (reference sequence). The CDR3 spells CASTPGQGYQPQHF. The CDR3 coding sequence is TGTGCCAGTACCCCGGGACAGGGTTATCAGCCCCAGCATTTT.